The table lists the clone carrying this T cell receptor beta chain with many counts. Its antigen is not identified. This entry comes from a study of metastatic and nonmetastatic thyroid tumors. Study details: It was across blood and tumor or nodule tissue from malignant and benign thyroid patients that repertoires were compared.

V lost 3 bases and J 4 bases, leaving 13 bases between the germline ends. Looked up from germline, CDR1 is KGHSH and CDR2 is LQKENI. The CDR3 has 15 amino acids. Study-wide results and caveats: Versus benign nodules, malignant thyroid tumors reportedly had significantly higher TCR beta diversity, in blood and tumor.

Original data processing: A classifier of distant metastasis in papillary thyroid cancer was built from CDR3 differences (across clinicopathological groups). TCRdb re-called clones via MiXCR from the PCR reads. Clone size and V and J calls follow TCRdb, not the original study. This sample yields about 69,000 clones, of which 13% to 15% are seen a single time; just over 6.5% belongs to the top ten. Patients had received no treatment of any kind before thyroid surgery. This sequence was found in a male donor with papillary thyroid cancer or a benign thyroid nodule (not recorded which). Some clones in this sample may be carry-over from other donors' samples. Sequenced: blood. The rearrangement joins TRBV18 to TRBJ1-5; perhaps TRBD1 as D (6 bases). Written as DNA, the CDR3 is TGTGCCAGCTCACCCACGGACAGCTCGAATCAGCCCCAGCATTTT. Its protein is CASSPTDSSNQPQHF.